One and the same sample provided the 5 T cell receptor beta chains below, sequenced in a study of cytomegalovirus exposure and HLA in healthy donors. Use of 60 Vbeta and 13 Jbeta primers characterized the PCR. The method was immunoSEQ multiplex PCR; TCRdb's version includes in-frame clones alone and lacks a portion of them. This repertoire includes around 25,000 clones. Sequencing was performed on PBMCs. Source of these receptors: a male donor in good health and CMV-seropositive.

The chain has TRBV9 and TRBJ2-5, with D unclear. The CDR3 contains 14 residues. Germline CDR1 and CDR2: SGDLS and YYNGEE. Trimming stripped 1 base from V and 2 bases from J, with 9 bases between. Here the CDR3 DNA reads TGTGCCAGCAGCGTAACGGTTTCACAAGAGACCCAGTACTTC. Its protein is CASSVTVSQETQYF.

The rearrangement uses TRBV13 and TRBJ1-3; 8 nucleotides match TRBD1. The CDR3 totals 18 residues. In germline, CDR1 is PRHDT, CDR2 FYEKMQ (reference sequence). J gave up 0 bases and V 5 bases, and 12 bases lay outside the gene matches. Here the CDR3 reads CASSPEIRQGTSGNTIYF. The CDR3 DNA reads as TGTGCCAGCAGCCCAGAAATTCGACAGGGGACCTCTGGAAACACCATATATTTT.

The chain employs TRBV18 and TRBJ1-1; no clear D gene. CDR1 and CDR2 (germline): KGHSH, LQKENI. Trimming pared 4 bases from V and 5 bases from J, leaving 14 bases between. This CDR3 contains 14 residues. CDR3 protein: CASSRERGETEAFF. CDR3 nucleotides: TGTGCCAGCTCACGGGAACGGGGTGAAACTGAAGCTTTCTTT.

This rearrangement joins TRBV5-6 to TRBJ1-2; the match to TRBD1 covers 7 bases. Germline CDR1 reads SGHDT; CDR2 reads YYEEEE. CDR3 size: 15 residues. V shed 4 bases and J 4 bases; nucleotides not matched to a gene: 10. CDR3 sequence: CASSGPGGLGYGYTF. Written as DNA, the CDR3 is TGTGCCAGCAGCGGGCCAGGGGGACTCGGCTATGGCTACACCTTC.

This clone registers large by frequency. The chain is built from TRBV28 and TRBJ2-7, with 7 bases matching TRBD1. The CDR3 runs to 15 residues. The germline V gene has CDR1 MDHEN and CDR2 SYDVKM. V was pared by 5 bases and J by 3 bases, with 10 bases of the junction left unmatched. DNA of the CDR3: TGTGCCAGCAGTACGGTGGAAAGGGGGCTCTACGAGCAGTACTTC. Its protein product is CASSTVERGLYEQYF.